This entry is about one T cell receptor (beta chain). The antigen remains undetermined. The germline V gene has CDR1 SEHNR and CDR2 FQNEAQ (reference sequence). The CDR3 runs to 15 residues. V lost 11 bases to trimming and J lost 5 bases; unmatched junction nucleotides: 15. Regarding time point: week 5, during vaccination. Every vaccination contained 300 ug of the mutant IDH1 20-mer peptide and was paired with topical imiquimod. Each astrocytoma in the donors was new, WHO grade 3 or 4, IDH1-mutant and ATRX-lost. The data stem from a study of a mutant IDH1 vaccine in newly diagnosed glioma. Study-level information: Eight vaccinations were given in weeks 1, 3, 5, 7, 11, 15, 19 and 23. Patients' prior therapy spanned radiotherapy, temozolomide, or both; most underwent both. Overall study results and limits: Seemingly, pseudoprogression had no relation to changes in the top peripheral T cell clonotypes.

The table came from immunoSEQ multiplex PCR; TCRdb's copy has only in-frame clones and leaves some out. Of about 56,000 clones listed, about 87% were seen once; the top ten hold about 4.2%. Sequenced material: PBMCs, taken from a glioma patient whose treatment included an IDH1 peptide vaccine. The source of this sequence is a woman aged 40 to 50 with glioma. The chain has TRBV7-9 and TRBJ1-5, with 7 bases that match TRBD1. The CDR3 sequence is CASSLDQGGHQPQHF. The CDR3 DNA follows: TGTGCCTCCAGCTTAGATCAGGGGGGACATCAGCCCCAGCATTTT.